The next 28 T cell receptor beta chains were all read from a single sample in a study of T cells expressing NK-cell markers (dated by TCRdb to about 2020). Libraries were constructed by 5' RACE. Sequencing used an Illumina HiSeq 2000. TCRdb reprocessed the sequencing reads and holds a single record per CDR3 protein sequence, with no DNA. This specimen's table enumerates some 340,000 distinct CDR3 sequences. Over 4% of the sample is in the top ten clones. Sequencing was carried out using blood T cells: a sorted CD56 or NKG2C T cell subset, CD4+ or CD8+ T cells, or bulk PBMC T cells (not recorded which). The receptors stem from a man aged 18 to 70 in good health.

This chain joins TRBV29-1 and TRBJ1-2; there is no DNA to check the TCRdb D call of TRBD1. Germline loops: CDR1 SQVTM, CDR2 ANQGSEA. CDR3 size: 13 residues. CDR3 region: CSVGQGTSSGYTF.

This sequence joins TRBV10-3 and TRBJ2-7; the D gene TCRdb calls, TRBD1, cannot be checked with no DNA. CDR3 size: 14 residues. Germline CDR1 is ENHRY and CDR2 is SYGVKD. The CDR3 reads CAISRDRATYEQYF.

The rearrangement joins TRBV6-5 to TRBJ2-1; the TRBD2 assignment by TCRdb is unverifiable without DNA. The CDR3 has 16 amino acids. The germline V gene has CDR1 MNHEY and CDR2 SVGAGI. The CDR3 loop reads CASSHEAGLASSAQFF.

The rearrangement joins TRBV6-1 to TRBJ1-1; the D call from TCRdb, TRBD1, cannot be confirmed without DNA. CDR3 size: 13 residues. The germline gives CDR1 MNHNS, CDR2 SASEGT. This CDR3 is CASARGGNTEAFF.

This CDR3 is CASSLLEGADYTF. The rearrangement uses TRBV27 and TRBJ1-2. Germline-derived CDR1 and CDR2 are MNHEY and SMNVEV (reference sequence). CDR3 length: 13 amino acids.

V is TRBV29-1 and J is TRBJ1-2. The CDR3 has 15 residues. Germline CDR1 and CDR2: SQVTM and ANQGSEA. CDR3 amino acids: CSVEALQRSNYGYTF.

CDR3 loop: CASSPRGGGSSSYEQYF. The chain employs TRBV12-3 or TRBV12-4 and TRBJ2-7; TCRdb lists TRBD2, though no DNA is available to test this call. This CDR3 has 17 amino acids.

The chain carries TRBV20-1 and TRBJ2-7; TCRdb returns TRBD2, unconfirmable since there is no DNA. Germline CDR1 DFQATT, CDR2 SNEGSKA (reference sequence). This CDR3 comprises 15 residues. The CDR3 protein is CSASGTSGGVKEQYF.

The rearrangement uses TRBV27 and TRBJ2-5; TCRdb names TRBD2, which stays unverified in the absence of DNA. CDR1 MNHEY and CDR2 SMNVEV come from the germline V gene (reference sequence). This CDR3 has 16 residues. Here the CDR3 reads CASSLVGRGAKETQYF.

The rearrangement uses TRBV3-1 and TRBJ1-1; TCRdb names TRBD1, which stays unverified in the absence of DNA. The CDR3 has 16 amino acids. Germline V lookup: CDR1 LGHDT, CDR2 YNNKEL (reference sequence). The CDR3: CASSQARATPRTEAFF.

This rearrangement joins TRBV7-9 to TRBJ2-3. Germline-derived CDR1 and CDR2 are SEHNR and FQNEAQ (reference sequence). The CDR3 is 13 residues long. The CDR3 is CASSLLTTDTQYF.

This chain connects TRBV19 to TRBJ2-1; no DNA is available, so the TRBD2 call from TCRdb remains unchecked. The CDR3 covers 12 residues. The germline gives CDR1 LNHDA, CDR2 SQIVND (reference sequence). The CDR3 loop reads CASRAGKLEQFF. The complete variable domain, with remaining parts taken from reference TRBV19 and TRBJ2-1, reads DGGITQSPKYLFRKEGQNVTLSCEQNLNHDAMYWYRQDPGQGLRLIYYSQIVNDFQKGDIAEGYSVSREKKESFPLTVTSAQKNPTAFYLCASRAGKLEQFFGPGTRLTVL.

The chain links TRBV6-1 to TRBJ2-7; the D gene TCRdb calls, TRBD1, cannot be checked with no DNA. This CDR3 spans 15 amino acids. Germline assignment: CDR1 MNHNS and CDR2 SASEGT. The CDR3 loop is CASSERGRLTSEQYF.

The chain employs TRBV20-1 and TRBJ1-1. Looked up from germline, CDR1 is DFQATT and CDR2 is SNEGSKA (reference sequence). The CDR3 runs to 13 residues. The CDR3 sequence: CSARGGRRTEAFF.

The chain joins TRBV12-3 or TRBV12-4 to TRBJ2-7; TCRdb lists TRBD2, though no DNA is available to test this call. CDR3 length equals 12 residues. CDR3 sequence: CASSFFSGEQYF.

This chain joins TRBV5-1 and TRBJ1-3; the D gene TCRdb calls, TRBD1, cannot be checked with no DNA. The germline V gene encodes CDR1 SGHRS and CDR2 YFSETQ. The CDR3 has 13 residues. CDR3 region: CASSAPTGNTIYF.

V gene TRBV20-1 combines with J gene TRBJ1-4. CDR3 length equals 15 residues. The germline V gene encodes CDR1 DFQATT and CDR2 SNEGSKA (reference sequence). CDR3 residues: CSARATGSGNEKLFF.

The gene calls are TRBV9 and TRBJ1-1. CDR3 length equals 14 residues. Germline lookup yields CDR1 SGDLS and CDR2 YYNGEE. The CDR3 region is CASSVESQWTEAFF.

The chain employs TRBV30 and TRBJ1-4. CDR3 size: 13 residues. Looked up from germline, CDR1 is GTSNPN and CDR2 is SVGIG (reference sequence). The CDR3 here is CAWSRPDNEKLFF.

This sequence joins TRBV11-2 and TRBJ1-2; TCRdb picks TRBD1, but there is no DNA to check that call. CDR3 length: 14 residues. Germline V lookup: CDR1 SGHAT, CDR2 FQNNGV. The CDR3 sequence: CASSLEPGSYGYTF.

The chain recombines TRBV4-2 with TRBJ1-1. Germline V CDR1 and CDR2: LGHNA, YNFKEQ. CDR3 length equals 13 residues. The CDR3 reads CASSLVANTEAFF.

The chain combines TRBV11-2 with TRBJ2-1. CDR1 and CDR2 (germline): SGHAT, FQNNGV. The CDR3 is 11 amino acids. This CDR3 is CASSEVNEQFF.

CDR3 loop: CASSIDTARGYTF. This chain links TRBV12-3 or TRBV12-4 with TRBJ1-2; as DNA is missing, the TRBD1 call by TCRdb cannot be tested. The CDR3 totals 13 residues.

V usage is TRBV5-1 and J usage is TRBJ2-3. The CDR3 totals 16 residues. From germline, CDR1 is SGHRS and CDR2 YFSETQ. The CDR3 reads CASSLTQADSTDTQYF.

This chain's CDR3 is CASSLSLSGGTDTQYF. The gene calls are TRBV7-2 and TRBJ2-3. CDR1 is SGHTA, CDR2 FQGNSA, per germline. This CDR3 contains 16 residues.

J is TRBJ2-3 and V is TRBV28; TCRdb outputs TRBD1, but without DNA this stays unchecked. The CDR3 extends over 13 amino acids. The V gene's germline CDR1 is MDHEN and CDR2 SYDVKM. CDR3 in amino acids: CASRDTPTDTQYF.

CDR3 residues: CASSQTKTIQPQHF. The rearrangement joins TRBV3-1 to TRBJ1-5. Germline assignment: CDR1 LGHDT and CDR2 YNNKEL (reference sequence). The CDR3 runs to 14 residues.

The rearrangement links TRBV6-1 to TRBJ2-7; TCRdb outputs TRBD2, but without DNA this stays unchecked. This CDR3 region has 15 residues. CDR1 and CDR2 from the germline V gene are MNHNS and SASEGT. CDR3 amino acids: CASTHVTSASYEQYF.